This paragraph reports one T cell receptor (beta chain). The data derive from a study of PD-1 blockade in mismatch repair-deficient tumors. V was shortened by 4 bases and J by 2 bases, with 14 bases between the two germline ends. The CDR3 has 15 residues. The germline V gene has CDR1 LGHNA and CDR2 YSLEER. Measured with immunoSEQ multiplex PCR; TCRdb has only the in-frame clones, and not every one. The table has about 40,000 clones, around 75% seen once; the top ten hold 22%. This clonotype was obtained from an adult with mismatch repair-deficient cancer. This sequence joins TRBV4-3 and TRBJ2-5, with D perhaps matching TRBD1 (6 bases). The sample consisted of peripheral blood, taken 4 weeks after starting pembrolizumab. The CDR3 DNA follows: TGCGCCAGCAGCCTTTACGACAGGACGCAAGAGACCCAGTACTTC. Amino acid sequence: CASSLYDRTQETQYF.